Below, 29 T cell receptor beta chains from the same sample are listed, as sequenced in a study of shared clonotypes between healthy human individuals. Method: immunoSEQ multiplex PCR; TCRdb's copy keeps in-frame clones and lacks some. Of 730,000 or so clones in the sample, less than 80% were seen once. The sample taken for sequencing was memory CD4+ T cells sorted from blood. Subset meaning: CD45RA-negative fraction. Receptors were obtained from a young woman in good health.

This sequence joins TRBV29-1 and TRBJ1-1; no definite D call. CDR3 length: 12 amino acids. The germline V gene encodes CDR1 SQVTM and CDR2 ANQGSEA. Deletions cut 3 bases from V and 5 bases from J, with 10 bases between. The CDR3, as DNA: TGCAGCGTTGACCGACTTGGGACTGAAGCTTTCTTT. Translating it yields CSVDRLGTEAFF.

V usage is TRBV10-1 and J usage is TRBJ2-1, with 10 bases matching TRBD1. J lost 9 bases, V lost 4 bases, and 3 bases had no gene match. The CDR3 length is 13 residues. Germline V gene data show CDR1 as WNHNN and CDR2 as SYGVQD (reference sequence). The CDR3 DNA sequence: TGCGCCAGCAGTGGACAGGGGGCGCGTGAGCAGTTCTTC. It encodes CASSGQGAREQFF.

The CDR3 region is CASSQAVLQGAGNTIYF. The CDR3 coding sequence is TGTGCCAGCAGCCAAGCCGTCTTACAGGGGGCTGGAAACACCATATATTTT. V and J are TRBV7-9 and TRBJ1-3; TRBD1 matches at 8 bases. The CDR3 spans 17 residues. Germline V gene sequence: CDR1 SEHNR, CDR2 FQNEAQ (reference sequence). The V gene end was trimmed by 5 bases and the J gene end by 2 bases; junction bases not matched to a gene: 11.

The chain has TRBV7-2 and TRBJ2-3; TRBD1 matches at 8 bases. The V gene's germline CDR1 is SGHTA and CDR2 FQGNSA. V lost 5 bases to trimming and J lost 0 bases; unmatched junction nucleotides: 7. CDR3 length: 16 amino acids. The CDR3 spells CASSMGTGISTDTQYF. The CDR3 nucleotides read TGTGCCAGCAGCATGGGGACAGGCATTAGCACAGATACGCAGTATTTT.

In this sample, this clone turned up a few times. The chain couples TRBV5-1 to TRBJ2-1; D gene ambiguous. Germline V lookup: CDR1 SGHRS, CDR2 YFSETQ. The germline V and J ends were trimmed by 0 bases and 2 bases, with 12 bases remaining between them. CDR3 length: 16 residues. In DNA form, the CDR3 reads TGCGCCAGCAGCTTGGAGGGCCAGCCCCCCTACAATGAGCAGTTCTTC. Translating gives CASSLEGQPPYNEQFF.

This clone was counted only a few times. The chain's CDR3 is CASSPRGGLGETQYF. The CDR3 DNA follows: TGCGCCAGCAGCCCCCGTGGGGGGCTCGGAGAGACCCAGTACTTC. This sequence joins TRBV4-1 and TRBJ2-5; the D call may be TRBD1 or TRBD2 (6 bases each). Per the germline V gene, CDR1 is MGHRA and CDR2 is YSYEKL. This CDR3 spans 15 amino acids. The V end was cut by 4 bases, the J end by 4 bases, with 16 bases between.

This clone was detected a few times. This chain connects TRBV10-3 to TRBJ1-5, with 8 bases lining up with TRBD1. This CDR3 comprises 14 residues. Germline V gene lookup returns CDR1 ENHRY and CDR2 SYGVKD. The ends lost 5 bases at V and 3 bases at J; junction bases unmatched: 3. CDR3 DNA sequence: TGTGCCATCAGTCCGGACAGGGACAATCAGCCCCAGCATTTT. Its protein product is CAISPDRDNQPQHF.

This clone was seen a few times. The V call is TRBV18, the J call TRBJ2-4; a weak D match, TRBD1 (5 bases). The CDR3 covers 15 residues. Germline V gene lookup returns CDR1 KGHSH and CDR2 LQKENI. With 3 bases removed from V and 11 bases from J, the gap between germline ends came to 20 bases. The CDR3 bases are TGTGCCAGCTCACCGGACCTCGCGCAGGGCGGTTTTCAGTACTTC. Amino acids: CASSPDLAQGGFQYF. Full variable domain (remainder filled in from reference TRBV18 and TRBJ2-4): NAGVMQNPRHLVRRRGQEARLRCSPMKGHSHVYWYRQLPEEGLKFMVYLQKENIIDESGMPKERFSAEFPKEGPSILRIQQVVRGDSAAYFCASSPDLAQGGFQYFGAGTRLSVL.

The chain couples TRBV11-2 to TRBJ2-7; D is perhaps TRBD1 (6 bases). The V end lost 4 bases, the J end lost 0 bases, and 13 bases lay between the germline ends. Per germline, CDR1 SGHAT and CDR2 FQNNGV. The CDR3 totals 15 residues. As DNA, the CDR3 is TGTGCCAGCAGCTCCTTTGACAGGAGCTCCTACGAGCAGTACTTC. Translating gives CASSSFDRSSYEQYF.

V is TRBV5-4 and J is TRBJ2-2; 7 bases are a match to TRBD2. Germline V gene lookup returns CDR1 SGHNT and CDR2 YYREEE (reference sequence). With V trimmed by 3 bases and J by 0 bases, 5 bases remained unmatched. The CDR3 spans 16 residues. This chain's CDR3 is CASSSTGTTNTGELFF. CDR3 bases: TGTGCCAGCAGCTCAACCGGGACTACGAACACCGGGGAGCTGTTTTTT.

This clone turned up a few times. The gene calls are TRBV5-1 and TRBJ2-7; D is unclear. The CDR3 is 12 amino acids. From germline, CDR1 is SGHRS and CDR2 YFSETQ. Trimming left V 5 bases short and J 3 bases short, with 9 bases between. The CDR3 nucleotides read TGCGCCAGCAGAGAGTCTTTCTACGAGCAGTACTTC. Translated, it gives CASRESFYEQYF.

The chain uses TRBV19 and TRBJ2-1, with TRBD1 as a possible D gene (6 bases). Germline V gives CDR1 LNHDA, CDR2 SQIVND (reference sequence). Trimming left V 6 bases short and J 8 bases short, with 14 bases between. This CDR3 is 13 amino acids long. The DNA for the CDR3 is TGTGCCAGTAGAAAACAGGGAATGTATGAGCAGTTCTTC. Residues: CASRKQGMYEQFF.

As DNA, the CDR3 is TGTGCCAGCATTGGACAGTGGAACACCGGGGAGCTGTTTTTT. Translated, it gives CASIGQWNTGELFF. The genes are TRBV6-1 and TRBJ2-2, with a possible D match to TRBD1 (6 bases). V was pared by 7 bases and J by 1 base, with 10 bases between. The length of the CDR3 is 14 residues. CDR1 is MNHNS and CDR2 is SASEGT in the germline V gene.

Note on this clone: The same CDR3 arises from other DNA sequences in this sample as well. This rearrangement joins TRBV19 to TRBJ2-7; D may be TRBD1 or TRBD2 (5 bases each). CDR1 LNHDA and CDR2 SQIVND come from the germline V gene (reference sequence). V was trimmed by 6 bases and J by 1 base, leaving 13 bases between them. This CDR3 region has 14 residues. Here the CDR3 reads CASSPQGASYEQYF. CDR3 nucleotides: TGTGCCAGTAGCCCTCAGGGAGCGTCCTACGAGCAGTACTTC.

The chain uses TRBV11-2 and TRBJ2-5; D is unresolved. Germline V CDR1 and CDR2: SGHAT, FQNNGV. The CDR3 contains 13 residues. The germline V and J ends were trimmed by 1 base and 3 bases, with 6 bases remaining between them. The DNA for the CDR3 is TGTGCCAGCAGCTTAGTGCCGAAAGAGACCCAGTACTTC. Translated, it gives CASSLVPKETQYF. Combining the CDR3 with reference TRBV11-2 and TRBJ2-5 gives the whole variable domain EAGVAQSPRYKIIEKRQSVAFWCNPISGHATLYWYQQILGQGPKLLIQFQNNGVVDDSQLPKDRFSAERLKGVDSTLKIQPAKLEDSAVYLCASSLVPKETQYFGPGTRLLVL.

This sequence joins TRBV20-1 and TRBJ2-7; D ambiguous. Trimming removed 5 bases at V and 3 bases at J, with 8 bases between. This CDR3 is built from 11 residues. Germline V gene lookup returns CDR1 DFQATT and CDR2 SNEGSKA (reference sequence). The CDR3 bases are TGCAGTGCTCCCGTTCTCTACGAGCAGTACTTC. Protein product: CSAPVLYEQYF.

The chain couples TRBV6-6 to TRBJ2-3; D remains unclear. The V and J ends lost 4 bases and 6 bases respectively, with 8 bases between them. Germline CDR1 reads MNHNY; CDR2 reads SVGAGI (reference sequence). The CDR3 consists of 12 residues. The CDR3 bases are TGTGCCAGCAGTTCCGCTTCCGATACGCAGTATTTT. Its translation: CASSSASDTQYF.

This clone was detected many times. The V and J genes are TRBV5-4 and TRBJ1-1; D gene unclear. Deletions cut 2 bases from V and 4 bases from J, with 12 bases between. The CDR3 contains 14 residues. Germline V gene sequence: CDR1 SGHNT, CDR2 YYREEE (reference sequence). This chain's CDR3 is CASSLGKPSTEAFF. The CDR3 coding sequence is TGTGCCAGCAGCTTAGGTAAGCCGAGCACTGAAGCTTTCTTT.

This chain connects TRBV28 to TRBJ1-3, with D uncertain. The germline V gene encodes CDR1 MDHEN and CDR2 SYDVKM. The CDR3 sequence is 14 residues long. Trimming took 11 bases from V and 0 from J, leaving 14 bases between them. The CDR3 region is CASLRVSSGNTIYF. The CDR3 bases are TGTGCCTCTTTAAGGGTCAGCTCTGGAAACACCATATATTTT.

The gene calls are TRBV6-1 and TRBJ1-2; D not resolved. The germline V gene has CDR1 MNHNS and CDR2 SASEGT. The CDR3 runs 14 residues. V was shortened by 6 bases and J by 4 bases, with 15 bases between the two germline ends. CDR3 coding DNA: TGTGCCAGCAGCGAAAGGTCGAGTGGCTATGGCTACACCTTC. Translating it yields CASSERSSGYGYTF.

In DNA, the CDR3 is TGTGCCAGCAGTGAACAGGCCCGCTATGGCTACACCTTC. Translated: CASSEQARYGYTF. This sequence joins TRBV2 and TRBJ1-2, with no clear D. This CDR3 has 13 residues. The V gene lost 2 bases and the J gene lost 4 bases, with 8 bases spanning the gap. The germline V gene has CDR1 SNHLY and CDR2 FYNNEI. Using reference TRBV2 and TRBJ1-2 for the parts outside the CDR3, the full variable domain is EPEVTQTPSHQVTQMGQEVILRCVPISNHLYFYWYRQILGQKVEFLVSFYNNEISEKSEIFDDQFSVERPDGSNFTLKIRSTKLEDSAMYFCASSEQARYGYTFGSGTRLTVV.

The rearrangement links TRBV6-5 to TRBJ1-2; TRBD1 might be the D (5 bases). CDR1 is MNHEY, CDR2 SVGAGI, per germline. V lost 6 bases and J lost 8, with 13 bases in between. CDR3 length equals 12 residues. In DNA form, the CDR3 reads TGTGCCAGCAGCCCCGGGGCTCGGGGCTACACCTTC. This encodes CASSPGARGYTF.

Regarding this clone: Given a far larger clone just one base away, this is likely a sequencing read error. This chain uses TRBV6-5 with TRBJ1-1; 9 nucleotides match TRBD1. The CDR3 runs 15 residues. Germline V gene sequence: CDR1 MNHEY, CDR2 SVGAGI. For the CDR3, the DNA is TGTGCCAACAGTCAGTTACAGGGGGCTCACACTGAAGCTTTCTTT. Encoded protein: CANSQLQGAHTEAFF.

The chain links TRBV5-5 to TRBJ2-7; tentative D call: TRBD1 (6 bases). Trimming pared 3 bases from V and 3 bases from J, leaving 16 bases between. The CDR3 consists of 15 residues. Germline-derived CDR1 and CDR2 are SGHKS and YYEKEE (reference sequence). The CDR3 reads CASSYNRVRGYEQYF. As DNA, the CDR3 is TGTGCCAGCAGCTATAACAGGGTTCGGGGCTACGAGCAGTACTTC.

The V gene is TRBV18, the J gene TRBJ2-1; TRBD2 matches at 9 bases. Germline assignment: CDR1 KGHSH and CDR2 LQKENI. The CDR3 covers 13 residues. With V trimmed by 6 bases and J by 4 bases, 1 base remained unmatched. The CDR3: CASSSGSYNEQFF. The CDR3 DNA is TGTGCCAGCTCTAGCGGGAGTTACAATGAGCAGTTCTTC.

This clone was seen repeatedly, ten times or more. The chain combines TRBV10-3 with TRBJ2-5; D is possibly TRBD1 (6 bases). Gene TRBJ2-7 matches the end of the DNA better, so the J call may be wrong. The CDR3 loop spans 12 amino acids. Germline V gene lookup returns CDR1 ENHRY and CDR2 SYGVKD. The CDR3 DNA reads TGTGCCATCAGAAAGGGGGACTACGAGCAGTACTTC. This gives the protein CAIRKGDYEQYF.

The V gene is TRBV15, the J gene TRBJ2-1; D remains unclear. V shed 4 bases and J shed 0 bases, with 10 bases lying between them. This CDR3 is 15 amino acids long. The germline V gene has CDR1 LNHNV and CDR2 YYDKDF (reference sequence). The CDR3 DNA follows: TGTGCCACCAGCACTTACTGGAGCTCCTACAATGAGCAGTTCTTC. Translating gives CATSTYWSSYNEQFF.

Only a few counts were recorded for this clone. The chain joins TRBV6-1 to TRBJ2-3; no firm D call. The ends were cut back, 4 bases at V and 0 bases at J, with 8 bases in the middle. CDR3 size: 14 residues. In germline, CDR1 is MNHNS, CDR2 SASEGT. In DNA, the CDR3 is TGTGCCAGCAGTGTGGTCGGGAGCACAGATACGCAGTATTTT. Its translation: CASSVVGSTDTQYF.

This chain uses TRBV5-1 with TRBJ1-1; D call uncertain. V lost 0 bases to trimming and J lost 7 bases, with 10 bases between them. The CDR3 spans 13 residues. Germline-derived CDR1 and CDR2 are SGHRS and YFSETQ. CDR3 residues: CASSLVGDYEAFF. CDR3 sequence (DNA): TGCGCCAGCAGCTTGGTAGGCGATTATGAAGCTTTCTTT.